This TCR beta chain was obtained from a study of T cells in Graves' hyperthyroidism and ophthalmopathy. V lost 1 base, J lost 2 bases, and 14 bases lay in between. The CDR3 spans 15 residues. Germline V gene data show CDR1 as SQVTM and CDR2 as ANQGSEA. This clonotype was found many times. Amplified regions were TCR beta CDR3 sequences from RNA transcripts. In the first-round RT-PCR of the TCR CDR3, the HTBI primer set was used. TCRdb re-called the multiplex PCR reads through MiXCR, storing one row per CDR3 protein. The sample has about 720,000 distinct CDR3 sequences; around 17% are singletons. The chain combines TRBV29-1 with TRBJ2-5, with D possibly being TRBD1 or TRBD2 (7 bases each). The clonotype was recovered from a young man with Graves' hyperthyroidism. The sample consisted of blood. The CDR3 loop reads CSVEAQGGGQETQYF. The CDR3 bases are TGCAGCGTTGAAGCCCAGGGGGGGGGTCAAGAGACCCAGTACTTC.